Listed here are 16 T cell receptor beta chains from one sample, sequenced in a study of blood T cell repertoires in COVID-19. The protocol was immunoSEQ multiplex PCR, while the TCRdb copy is restricted to in-frame clones and leaves out a portion. The table lists around 250,000 clones, over 75% of them singletons. The material sequenced was peripheral blood. These receptors were taken from a man younger than 40 who had recovered from COVID-19.

The J gene is TRBJ2-2, the V gene TRBV3-1 (or the pseudogene TRBV3-2); 8 bases are shared with TRBD2. CDR3 length: 16 amino acids. Trimming removed 4 bases from V and 7 bases from J; junction bases left unmatched: 11. Germline lookup yields CDR1 LGHDT and CDR2 YNNKEL (reference sequence). CDR3 sequence reads: CASSPSSGGANGELFF. The CDR3 DNA is TGTGCCAGCAGCCCAAGTTCGGGGGGGGCAAACGGGGAGCTGTTTTTT.

The CDR3 reads CAVSGESGELFF. CDR3 in DNA: TGTGCCGTGTCGGGGGAAAGCGGGGAGCTGTTTTTT. V and J are TRBV9 and TRBJ2-2; D perhaps matches TRBD2 (6 bases). The CDR3 has 12 residues. The germline V and J ends were trimmed by 10 bases and 7 bases, with 14 bases remaining between them. Per the germline V gene, CDR1 is SGDLS and CDR2 is YYNGEE.

The chain carries TRBV9 and TRBJ2-5; 11 bases line up with TRBD2. The CDR3 runs to 15 residues. Germline loops: CDR1 SGDLS, CDR2 YYNGEE. V lost 3 bases, J lost 7 bases, and 8 bases stayed unmatched. The CDR3 sequence: CASSGSSGGRATQYF. The CDR3 nucleotides read TGTGCCAGCAGCGGCTCTAGCGGGGGGCGCGCGACCCAGTACTTC.

The V gene is TRBV27, the J gene TRBJ2-3, with TRBD2 matching over 8 bases. The CDR3 extends over 14 amino acids. After removal of 7 bases from V and 2 bases from J, the junction contained 5 bases not matched to a gene. The germline CDR1 and CDR2 sequences are MNHEY and SMNVEV (reference sequence). Written as DNA, the CDR3 is TGTGCCAGCACCCCGGGGGGGTACACAGATACGCAGTATTTT. This codes for CASTPGGYTDTQYF.

As regards this clone: Other DNA sequences from this sample encode an identical CDR3 as well. The V and J genes are TRBV12-3 or TRBV12-4 and TRBJ1-1, with a tentative D call TRBD1 (6 bases). The CDR3 is made up of 13 amino acids. V was clipped by 5 bases and J by 3 bases, with 10 bases between them. The CDR3 loop is CASSPDSYTEAFF. In DNA, the CDR3 is TGTGCCAGCAGTCCGGACAGTTACACTGAAGCTTTCTTT.

V and J are TRBV5-6 and TRBJ2-5; 12 bases are shared with TRBD2. This CDR3 has 17 amino acids. The germline CDR1 and CDR2 sequences are SGHDT and YYEEEE. V lost 2 bases, J lost 2 bases, and 7 bases stayed unmatched. CDR3 DNA sequence: TGTGCCAGCAGCTTAACGGGACTAGCGGGCGTTCAAGAGACCCAGTACTTC. Its protein is CASSLTGLAGVQETQYF.

The chain carries TRBV29-1 and TRBJ2-1; possible D gene TRBD1, 5 bases. The CDR3 loop spans 16 amino acids. Trimming removed 1 base at V and 5 bases at J, with 18 bases between. Per the germline V gene, CDR1 is SQVTM and CDR2 is ANQGSEA. The CDR3 loop reads CSVEGGRGQADNEQFF. The CDR3 DNA follows: TGCAGCGTTGAAGGTGGCAGAGGACAAGCCGACAATGAGCAGTTCTTC.

This clone was observed a single time. The V and J genes are TRBV12-3 or TRBV12-4 and TRBJ1-6; D remains unclear. V shed 0 bases and J shed 9 bases, with 6 bases lying between them. The CDR3 is 13 amino acids. CDR3 region: CASSLARGSPLHF. Written as DNA, the CDR3 is TGTGCCAGCAGTTTAGCTCGGGGTTCACCCCTCCACTTT.

The chain couples TRBV29-1 to TRBJ1-1, with 9 bases aligning to TRBD1. With V trimmed by 6 bases and J by 4 bases, 9 bases remained unmatched. Per the germline V gene, CDR1 is SQVTM and CDR2 is ANQGSEA. The CDR3 sequence is 14 residues long. The DNA for the CDR3 is TGCAGCGTCCGGACAGGGGAGGGAGGCACTGAAGCTTTCTTT. This encodes CSVRTGEGGTEAFF.

J is TRBJ2-5 and V is TRBV5-6, with TRBD1 identical over 9 bases. This CDR3 spans 15 amino acids. Trimming cost V 4 bases and J 5 bases; bases outside gene matches: 9. CDR1 SGHDT and CDR2 YYEEEE come from the germline V gene. As DNA, the CDR3 is TGTGCCAGCAGCCTCGACAGGGGGTGGGAGGAGACCCAGTACTTC. Encoded protein: CASSLDRGWEETQYF.

The count of this clone is one. The chain recombines TRBV21-1 with TRBJ2-1; the DNA was not used to check the table's D call, TRBD2. TRBV21-1 counts as a pseudogene. The CDR3 length is 17 residues. CDR3 in amino acids: CASSPVSPGLNYNEQFF. CDR3 nucleotide sequence: TGTGCCAGCAGCCCAGTCTCTCCGGGACTGAATTACAATGAGCAGTTCTTC.

The CDR3 sequence is CASSEWADGYTF. The CDR3 DNA is TGTGCCAGCAGTGAATGGGCAGATGGCTACACCTTC. V and J are TRBV25-1 and TRBJ1-2; D is ambiguous. Germline V gene sequence: CDR1 MGHDK, CDR2 SYGVNS. V lost 1 base and J 6 bases, leaving 6 bases between the germline ends. The CDR3 consists of 12 residues.

This clone was counted once. The V call is TRBV5-5, the J call TRBJ2-1, with TRBD2 matching 8 bases. CDR1 and CDR2 (germline): SGHKS, YYEKEE (reference sequence). The junction had 6 bases not matched to a gene; V was cut back by 4 bases and J by 0 bases. The CDR3 totals 16 residues. The CDR3 reads CASSRVAGNSYNEQFF. CDR3 coding DNA: TGTGCCAGCAGCAGAGTAGCGGGAAACTCCTACAATGAGCAGTTCTTC.

The chain employs TRBV27 and TRBJ2-2; 15 nucleotides align to TRBD2. Germline V gene sequence: CDR1 MNHEY, CDR2 SMNVEV (reference sequence). The junction had 9 bases not matched to a gene; V was cut back by 10 bases and J by 3 bases. This CDR3 contains 17 residues. The chain's CDR3 is CATAGTSGGIYTGELFF. CDR3 coding DNA: TGTGCCACCGCCGGGACTAGCGGGGGGATTTACACCGGGGAGCTGTTTTTT.

The J gene is TRBJ1-3, the V gene TRBV11-3; D might be TRBD1 (6 bases). This CDR3 is built from 13 residues. The V gene lost 5 bases and the J gene lost 4 bases, with 9 bases spanning the gap. Looked up from germline, CDR1 is SGHNT and CDR2 is YENEEA. Here the CDR3 reads CASSGQHGNTIYF. Written as DNA, the CDR3 is TGTGCCAGCAGCGGACAGCACGGAAACACCATATATTTT. Drawing the rest from reference TRBV11-3 and TRBJ1-3, the complete variable domain is EAGVVQSPRYKIIEKKQPVAFWCNPISGHNTLYWYLQNLGQGPELLIRYENEEAVDDSQLPKDRFSAERLKGVDSTLKIQPAELGDSAVYLCASSGQHGNTIYFGEGSWLTVV.

This rearrangement joins TRBV24-1 to TRBJ2-1; 8 positions agree with TRBD1. V dropped 6 bases and J dropped 6; count of bases not matched to a gene: 9. CDR1 and CDR2 (germline): KGHDR, SFDVKD. The CDR3 is 15 amino acids. CDR3 in DNA: TGTGCCACCAGTAAAAGACAGGGGCCCTCCAATGAGCAGTTCTTC. This translates into CATSKRQGPSNEQFF.